This TCR beta chain was captured by sequencing in a study of cytomegalovirus exposure and HLA in healthy donors. The CDR3 is 13 residues long. Germline CDR1 KGHSH, CDR2 LQKENI. Trimming stripped 3 bases from V and 6 bases from J, with 9 bases between. The PCR contained 60 Vbeta and 13 Jbeta primers. Here immunoSEQ multiplex PCR was the method, and the copy in TCRdb shows in-frame clones only, minus some. This sample has about 77,000 clones; 78% occur once, and the top ten carry about 3.5%. V usage is TRBV18 and J usage is TRBJ1-5; D call uncertain. The clonotype originates from a man aged 35-49 years in good health and CMV-seronegative. Sequencing used PBMCs. CDR3 sequence: CASSPGGIQPQHF. CDR3 in DNA: TGTGCCAGCTCACCGGGAGGGATTCAGCCCCAGCATTTT.